The present T cell receptor beta chain was sequenced within a study of T cell responses to AZD1222 COVID-19 vaccine. Background on the study: Pooling was applied to second doses at about 4 or about 12 weeks.

A word on this clone: Its antigen is not identified.

Study results and caveats: Repertoire sampling happened only post peak T cell response.

With 4 bases removed from V and 5 bases from J, the gap between germline ends came to 19 bases. The CDR3 covers 16 residues. The germline V gene has CDR1 SGHNT and CDR2 YYREEE (reference sequence). The data were produced by immunoSEQ multiplex PCR, yet TCRdb's version contains in-frame clones alone and is incomplete. The table lists 60,000 to 85,000 clones, 85% of them singletons. The sequences come from peripheral blood, collected on day 0 of AZD1222 vaccination. This receptor was identified in an adult in good health. This rearrangement joins TRBV5-4 to TRBJ2-1; D is unresolved. CDR3 nucleotide sequence: TGTGCCAGCAGCGGTGGTGGTTGGGTTGGACACAATGAGCAGTTCTTC. Its protein is CASSGGGWVGHNEQFF.